Here is one T cell receptor beta chain with its context. Antigen specificity is unknown. Germline CDR1 and CDR2: MNHEY and SVGAGI. There are 17 residues in the CDR3. V was pared by 0 bases and J by 3 bases, with 4 bases of the junction left unmatched. Unique molecular identifiers tagged the TCR beta cDNA libraries. Out of roughly 0.95 to 10 million T cells, a few hundred thousand cDNA molecules were generated. TCRdb re-analysed the PCR reads in MiXCR, keeping a single row per CDR3 protein. This sample has fewer than 700,000 distinct CDR3 sequences; about 44% occur once, and the top ten carry under 2%. These data come from a study of post-analysis software for immune sequencing data. Study-level information: There were relapsing-remitting, secondary progressive and progressive-relapsing multiple sclerosis among the disease courses included.

Study results and caveats: Samples prepared in the same batch strongly co-clustered by F measure. Patients used several TRBV segments, including TRBV5-6, TRBV5-1 and TRBV20-1, more often than controls. There was significantly lower normalized Chao1 diversity in multiple sclerosis patients than in controls.

This TCR was recovered from a girl aged 10-17 years with multiple sclerosis. The sample consisted of blood. The chain is built from TRBV6-5 and TRBJ2-3, with 12 bases that match TRBD2. CDR3 sequence reads: CASSYSTSGSWTDTQYF. CDR3 DNA: TGTGCCAGCAGTTACTCGACTAGCGGGAGTTGGACAGATACGCAGTATTTT.